Below, one TCR beta chain is given with its context. These data are taken from a study of T cells in Graves' hyperthyroidism and ophthalmopathy. Study at large: The blood sample was taken at first diagnosis, before treatment began.

There were TCR beta CDR3 regions amplified from RNA transcripts. Using the HTBI primer set, a first-round RT-PCR was run on the TCR CDR3. A single record per CDR3 protein comes from TCRdb applying MiXCR to the multiplex PCR reads. Of fewer than 110,000 distinct CDR3 sequences in the sample, about 15% were seen once. V lost 4 bases to trimming and J lost 0 bases, with 16 bases between them. This CDR3 spans 16 amino acids. Germline CDR1 SGHNT, CDR2 YYREEE (reference sequence). The source material was blood. This chain connects TRBV5-4 to TRBJ1-2, with TRBD1 as a possible D gene (6 bases). The receptor was isolated from a woman in her forties or fifties with Graves' hyperthyroidism. In DNA, the CDR3 is TGTGCCAGCAGCCCCGGGGGGGGCTTGGCTAACTATGGCTACACCTTC. Its translation is CASSPGGGLANYGYTF.